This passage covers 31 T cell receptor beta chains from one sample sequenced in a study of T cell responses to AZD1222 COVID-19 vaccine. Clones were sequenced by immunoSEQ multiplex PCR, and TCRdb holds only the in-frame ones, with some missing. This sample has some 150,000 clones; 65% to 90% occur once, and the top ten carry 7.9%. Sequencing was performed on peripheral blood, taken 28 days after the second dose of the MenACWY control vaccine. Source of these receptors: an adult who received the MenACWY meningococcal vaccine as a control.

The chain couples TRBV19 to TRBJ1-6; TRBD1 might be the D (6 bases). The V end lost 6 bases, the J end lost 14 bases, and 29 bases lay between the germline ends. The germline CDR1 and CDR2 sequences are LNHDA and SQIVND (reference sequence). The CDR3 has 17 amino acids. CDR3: CASSRGMAGDPLVSLHF. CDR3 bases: TGTGCCAGTAGCCGAGGGATGGCAGGGGACCCCTTGGTGTCCCTCCACTTT. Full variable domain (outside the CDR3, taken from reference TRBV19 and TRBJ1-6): DGGITQSPKYLFRKEGQNVTLSCEQNLNHDAMYWYRQDPGQGLRLIYYSQIVNDFQKGDIAEGYSVSREKKESFPLTVTSAQKNPTAFYLCASSRGMAGDPLVSLHFGNGTRLTVT.

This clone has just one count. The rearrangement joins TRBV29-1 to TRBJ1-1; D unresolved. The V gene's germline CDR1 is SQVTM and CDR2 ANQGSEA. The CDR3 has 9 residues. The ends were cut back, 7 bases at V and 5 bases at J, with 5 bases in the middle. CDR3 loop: CSAGTEAFF. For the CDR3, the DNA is TGCAGCGCAGGAACTGAAGCTTTCTTT.

CDR3 sequence: CATSDFHRGDEQFF. The CDR3 nucleotides are TGTGCCACCAGTGACTTCCACAGGGGGGATGAGCAGTTCTTC. The V gene is TRBV24-1, the J gene TRBJ2-1, with 8 bases aligning to TRBD1. Trimming at V came to 4 bases and at J to 8 bases, leaving 6 bases not matched to a gene. Germline lookup yields CDR1 KGHDR and CDR2 SFDVKD. This CDR3 has 14 amino acids.

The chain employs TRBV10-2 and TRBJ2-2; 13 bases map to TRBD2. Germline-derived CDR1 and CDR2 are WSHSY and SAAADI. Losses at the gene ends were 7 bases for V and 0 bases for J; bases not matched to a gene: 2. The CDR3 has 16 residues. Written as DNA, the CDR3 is TGCGCCAGCACGACTAGCGGGGGGTCGAACACCGGGGAGCTGTTTTTT. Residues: CASTTSGGSNTGELFF.

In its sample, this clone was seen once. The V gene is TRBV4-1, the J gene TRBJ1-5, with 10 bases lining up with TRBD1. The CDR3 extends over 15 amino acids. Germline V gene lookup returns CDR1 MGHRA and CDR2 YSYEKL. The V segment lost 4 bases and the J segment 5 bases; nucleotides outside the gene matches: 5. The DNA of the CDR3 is TGCGCCAGCAGCCCCCTTGGACAGGGGGATCAGCCCCAGCATTTT. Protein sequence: CASSPLGQGDQPQHF.

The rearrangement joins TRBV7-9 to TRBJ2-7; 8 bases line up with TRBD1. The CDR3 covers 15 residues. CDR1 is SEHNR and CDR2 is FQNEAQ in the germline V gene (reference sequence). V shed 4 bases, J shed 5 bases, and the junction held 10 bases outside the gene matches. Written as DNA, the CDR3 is TGTGCCAGCAGCTCCCTTGGACAGGGTGCCCACGAGCAGTACTTC. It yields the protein CASSSLGQGAHEQYF.

This chain's CDR3 is CASSFGSTGELFF. CDR3 DNA sequence: TGCGCCAGCAGCTTCGGGAGCACCGGGGAGCTGTTTTTT. The chain combines TRBV5-1 with TRBJ2-2; D might be TRBD2 (6 bases). The CDR3 extends over 13 amino acids. The germline gives CDR1 SGHRS, CDR2 YFSETQ. V was clipped by 2 bases and J by 4 bases, with 6 bases between them.

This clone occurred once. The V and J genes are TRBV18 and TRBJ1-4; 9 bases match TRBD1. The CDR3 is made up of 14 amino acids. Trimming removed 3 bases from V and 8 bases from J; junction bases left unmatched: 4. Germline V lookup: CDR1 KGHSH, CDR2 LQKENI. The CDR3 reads CASSPRQGGEKLFF. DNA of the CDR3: TGTGCCAGCTCACCCCGACAGGGGGGCGAAAAACTGTTTTTT.

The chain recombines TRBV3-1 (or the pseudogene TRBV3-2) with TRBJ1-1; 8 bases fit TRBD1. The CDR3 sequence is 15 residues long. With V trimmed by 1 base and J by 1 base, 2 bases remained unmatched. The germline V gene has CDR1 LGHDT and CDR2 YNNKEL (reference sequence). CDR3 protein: CASSQADRGNTEAFF. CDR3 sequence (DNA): TGTGCCAGCAGCCAAGCCGACAGGGGGAACACTGAAGCTTTCTTT.

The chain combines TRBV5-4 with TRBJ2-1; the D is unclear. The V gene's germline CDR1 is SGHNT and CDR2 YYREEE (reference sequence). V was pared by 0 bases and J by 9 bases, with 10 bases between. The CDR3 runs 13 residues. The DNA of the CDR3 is TGTGCCAGCAGCTTGGGAACTGCCGCTGAGCAGTTCTTC. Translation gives CASSLGTAAEQFF.

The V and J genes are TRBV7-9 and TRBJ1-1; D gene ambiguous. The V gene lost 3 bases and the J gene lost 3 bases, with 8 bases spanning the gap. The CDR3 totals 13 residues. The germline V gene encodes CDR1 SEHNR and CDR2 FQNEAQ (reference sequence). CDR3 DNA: TGTGCCAGCAGCTTGCTTGGGGACACTGAAGCTTTCTTT. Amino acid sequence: CASSLLGDTEAFF.

CDR3 in amino acids: CASSLTQGLAQETQYF. Written as DNA, the CDR3 is TGCGCCAGCAGCTTGACCCAGGGACTAGCGCAAGAGACCCAGTACTTC. This chain joins TRBV5-1 and TRBJ2-5; the match to TRBD2 covers 10 bases. CDR3 length: 16 residues. CDR1 SGHRS and CDR2 YFSETQ come from the germline V gene. V trimming: 1 base; J trimming: 2 bases; junction bases outside the gene matches: 5. Filled out from reference TRBV5-1 and TRBJ2-5, the complete variable domain reads KAGVTQTPRYLIKTRGQQVTLSCSPISGHRSVSWYQQTPGQGLQFLFEYFSETQRNKGNFPGRFSGRQFSNSRSEMNVSTLELGDSALYLCASSLTQGLAQETQYFGPGTRLLVL.

The CDR3 sequence is CASSSQGNQPQHF. The CDR3 coding sequence is TGTGCCAGCAGTTCCCAGGGCAATCAGCCCCAGCATTTT. The rearrangement uses TRBV6-6 and TRBJ1-5; no clear D gene. The CDR3 sequence is 13 residues long. Germline values: CDR1 MNHNY, CDR2 SVGAGI (reference sequence). The V and J ends lost 4 bases and 2 bases respectively, with 6 bases between them.

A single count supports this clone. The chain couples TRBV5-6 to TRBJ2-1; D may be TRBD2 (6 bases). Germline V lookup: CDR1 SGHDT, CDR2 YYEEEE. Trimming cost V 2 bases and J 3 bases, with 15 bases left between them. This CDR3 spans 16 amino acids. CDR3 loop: CASSFRTQAGYNEQFF. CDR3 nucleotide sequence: TGTGCCAGCAGCTTCCGGACGCAAGCGGGCTACAATGAGCAGTTCTTC.

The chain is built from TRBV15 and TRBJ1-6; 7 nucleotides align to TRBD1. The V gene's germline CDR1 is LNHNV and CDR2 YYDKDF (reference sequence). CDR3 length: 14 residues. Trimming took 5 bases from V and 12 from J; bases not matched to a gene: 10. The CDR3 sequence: CATSPDRDRLPLHF. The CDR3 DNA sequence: TGTGCCACCAGCCCCGACAGGGATCGGCTACCCCTCCACTTT.

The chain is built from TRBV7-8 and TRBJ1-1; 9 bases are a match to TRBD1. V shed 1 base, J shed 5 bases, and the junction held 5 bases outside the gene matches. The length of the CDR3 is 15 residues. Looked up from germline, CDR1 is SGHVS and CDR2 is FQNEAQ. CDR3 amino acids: CASSLDAGQGTEAFF. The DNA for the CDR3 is TGTGCCAGCAGCTTAGATGCGGGACAGGGAACTGAAGCTTTCTTT.

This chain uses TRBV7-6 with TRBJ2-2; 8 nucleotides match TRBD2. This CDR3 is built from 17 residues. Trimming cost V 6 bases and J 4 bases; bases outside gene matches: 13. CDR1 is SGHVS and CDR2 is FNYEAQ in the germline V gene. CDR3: CASSPLRDGGGTGELFF. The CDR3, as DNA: TGTGCCAGCAGTCCCCTCCGGGACGGGGGGGGCACCGGGGAGCTGTTTTTT.

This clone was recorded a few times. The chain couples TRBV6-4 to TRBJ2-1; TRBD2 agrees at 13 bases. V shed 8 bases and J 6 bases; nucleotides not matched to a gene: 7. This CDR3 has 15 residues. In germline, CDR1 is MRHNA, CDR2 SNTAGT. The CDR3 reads CASGETSGGPNEQFF. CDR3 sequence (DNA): TGTGCCAGCGGGGAGACTAGCGGGGGGCCCAATGAGCAGTTCTTC.

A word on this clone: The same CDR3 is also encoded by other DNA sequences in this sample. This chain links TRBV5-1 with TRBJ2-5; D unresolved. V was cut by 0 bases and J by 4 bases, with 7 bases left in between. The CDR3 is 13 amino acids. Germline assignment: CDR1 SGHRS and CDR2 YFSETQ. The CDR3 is CASSLEDGETQYF. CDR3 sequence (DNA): TGCGCCAGCAGCTTGGAGGACGGAGAGACCCAGTACTTC.

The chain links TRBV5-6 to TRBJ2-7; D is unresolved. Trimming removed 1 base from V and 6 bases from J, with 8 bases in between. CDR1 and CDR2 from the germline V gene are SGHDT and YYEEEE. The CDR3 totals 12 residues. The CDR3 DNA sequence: TGTGCCAGCAGCTTGCGTAAGGGCGAGCAGTACGTC. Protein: CASSLRKGEQYV.

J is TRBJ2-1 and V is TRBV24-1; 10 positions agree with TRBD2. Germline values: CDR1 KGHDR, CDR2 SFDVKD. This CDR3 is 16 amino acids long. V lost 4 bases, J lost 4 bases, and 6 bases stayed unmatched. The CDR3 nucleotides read TGTGCCACCAGTGACCTCGGGACTAGCGATTACAATGAGCAGTTCTTC. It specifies CATSDLGTSDYNEQFF.

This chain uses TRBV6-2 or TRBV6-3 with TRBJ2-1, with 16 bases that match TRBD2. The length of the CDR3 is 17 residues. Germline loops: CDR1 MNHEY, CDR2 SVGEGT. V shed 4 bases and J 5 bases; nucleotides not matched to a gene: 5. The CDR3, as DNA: TGTGCCAGCAGTTCGGGACTAGCGGGAGGGTCCCACAATGAGCAGTTCTTC. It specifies CASSSGLAGGSHNEQFF.

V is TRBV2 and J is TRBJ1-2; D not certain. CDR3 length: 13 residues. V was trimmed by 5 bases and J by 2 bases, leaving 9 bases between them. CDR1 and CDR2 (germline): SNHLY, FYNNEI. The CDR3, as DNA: TGTGCCAGCAGTTTACGGCAGAACTATGGCTACACCTTC. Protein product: CASSLRQNYGYTF.

This chain's CDR3 is CASSVGSTDTQYF. CDR3 sequence (DNA): TGTGCCAGCAGCGTAGGGAGCACAGATACGCAGTATTTT. This rearrangement joins TRBV9 to TRBJ2-3; no firm D call. Germline-derived CDR1 and CDR2 are SGDLS and YYNGEE. Trimming pared 0 bases from V and 0 bases from J, leaving 2 bases between. The CDR3 is 13 amino acids. The whole variable domain, remainder taken from reference TRBV9 and TRBJ2-3, is DSGVTQTPKHLITATGQRVTLRCSPRSGDLSVYWYQQSLDQGLQFLIQYYNGEERAKGNILERFSAQQFPDLHSELNLSSLELGDSALYFCASSVGSTDTQYFGPGTRLTVL.

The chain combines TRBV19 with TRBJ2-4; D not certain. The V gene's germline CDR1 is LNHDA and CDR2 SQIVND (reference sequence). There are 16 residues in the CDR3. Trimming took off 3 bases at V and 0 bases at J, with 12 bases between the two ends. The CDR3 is CASSMGRSLAKNIQYF. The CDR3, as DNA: TGTGCCAGTAGTATGGGCAGATCATTAGCCAAAAACATTCAGTACTTC.

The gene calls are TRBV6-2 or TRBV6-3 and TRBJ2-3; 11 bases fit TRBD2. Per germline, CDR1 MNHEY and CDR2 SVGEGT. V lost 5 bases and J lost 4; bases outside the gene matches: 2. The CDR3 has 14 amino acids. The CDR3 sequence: CASSLAGGPDTQYF. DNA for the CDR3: TGTGCCAGCAGTCTAGCGGGAGGCCCAGATACGCAGTATTTT.

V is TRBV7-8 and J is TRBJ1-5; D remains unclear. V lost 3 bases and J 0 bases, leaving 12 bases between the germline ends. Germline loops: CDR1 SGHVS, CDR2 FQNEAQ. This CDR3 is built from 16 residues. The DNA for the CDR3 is TGTGCCAGCAGCTTGAAAGGCGGTTATAGCAATCAGCCCCAGCATTTT. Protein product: CASSLKGGYSNQPQHF.

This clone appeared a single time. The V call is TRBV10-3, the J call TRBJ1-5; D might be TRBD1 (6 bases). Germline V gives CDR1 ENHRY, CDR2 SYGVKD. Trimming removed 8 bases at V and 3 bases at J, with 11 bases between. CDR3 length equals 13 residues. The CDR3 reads CAIRHRDNQPQHF. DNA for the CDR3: TGTGCCATCCGGCACAGGGACAATCAGCCCCAGCATTTT.

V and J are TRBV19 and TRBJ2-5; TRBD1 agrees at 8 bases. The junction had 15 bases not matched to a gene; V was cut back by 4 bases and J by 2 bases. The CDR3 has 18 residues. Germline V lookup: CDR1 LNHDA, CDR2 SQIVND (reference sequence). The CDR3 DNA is TGTGCCAGTAGTACCCCGGACAGGGAAGGGGCTAAGCAAGAGACCCAGTACTTC. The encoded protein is CASSTPDREGAKQETQYF. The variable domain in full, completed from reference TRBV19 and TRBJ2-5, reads DGGITQSPKYLFRKEGQNVTLSCEQNLNHDAMYWYRQDPGQGLRLIYYSQIVNDFQKGDIAEGYSVSREKKESFPLTVTSAQKNPTAFYLCASSTPDREGAKQETQYFGPGTRLLVL.

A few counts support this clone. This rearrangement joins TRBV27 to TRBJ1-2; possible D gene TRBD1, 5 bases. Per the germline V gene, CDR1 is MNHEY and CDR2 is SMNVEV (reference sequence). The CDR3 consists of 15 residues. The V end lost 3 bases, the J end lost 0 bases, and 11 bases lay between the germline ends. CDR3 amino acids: CASSLNRLANYGYTF. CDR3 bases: TGTGCCAGCAGTTTGAACAGGCTAGCTAACTATGGCTACACCTTC.

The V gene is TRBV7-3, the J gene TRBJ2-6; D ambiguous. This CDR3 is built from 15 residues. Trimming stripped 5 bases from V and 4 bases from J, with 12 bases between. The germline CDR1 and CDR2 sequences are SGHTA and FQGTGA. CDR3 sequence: CASSPPRGGANVLTF. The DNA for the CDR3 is TGTGCCAGCAGCCCCCCACGTGGCGGGGCCAACGTCCTGACTTTC.